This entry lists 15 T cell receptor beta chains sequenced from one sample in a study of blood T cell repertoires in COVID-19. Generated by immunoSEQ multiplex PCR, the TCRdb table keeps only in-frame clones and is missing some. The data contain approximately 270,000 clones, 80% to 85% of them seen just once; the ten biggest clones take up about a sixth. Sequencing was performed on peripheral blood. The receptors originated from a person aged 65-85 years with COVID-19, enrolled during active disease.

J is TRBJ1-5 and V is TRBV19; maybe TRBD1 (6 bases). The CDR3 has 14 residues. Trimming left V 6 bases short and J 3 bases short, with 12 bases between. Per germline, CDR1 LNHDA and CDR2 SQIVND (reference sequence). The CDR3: CASRLTGNNQPQHF. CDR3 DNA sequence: TGTGCCAGTAGACTGACAGGCAACAATCAGCCCCAGCATTTT.

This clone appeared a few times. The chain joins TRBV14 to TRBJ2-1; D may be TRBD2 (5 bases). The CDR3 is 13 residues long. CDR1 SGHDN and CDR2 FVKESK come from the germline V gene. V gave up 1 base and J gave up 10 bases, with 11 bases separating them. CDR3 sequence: CASSQVRRGEQFF. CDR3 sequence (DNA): TGTGCCAGCAGCCAAGTTCGACGAGGGGAGCAGTTCTTC.

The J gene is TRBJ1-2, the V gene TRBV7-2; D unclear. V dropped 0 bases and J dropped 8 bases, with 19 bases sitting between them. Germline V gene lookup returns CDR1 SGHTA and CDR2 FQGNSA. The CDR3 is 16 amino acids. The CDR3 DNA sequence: TGTGCCAGCAGCTTAGCCTCGGGAAATGCTCCGGGAGGCTACACCTTC. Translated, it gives CASSLASGNAPGGYTF. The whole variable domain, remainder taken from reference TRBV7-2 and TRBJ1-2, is GAGVSQSPSNKVTEKGKDVELRCDPISGHTALYWYRQSLGQGLEFLIYFQGNSAPDKSGLPSDRFSAERTGGSVSTLTIQRTQQEDSAVYLCASSLASGNAPGGYTFGSGTRLTVV.

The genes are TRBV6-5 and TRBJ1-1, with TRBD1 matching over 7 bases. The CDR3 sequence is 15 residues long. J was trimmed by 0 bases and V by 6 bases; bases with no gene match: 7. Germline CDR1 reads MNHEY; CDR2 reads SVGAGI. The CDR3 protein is CASRPGQNMNTEAFF. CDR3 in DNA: TGTGCCAGCAGACCGGGACAGAACATGAACACTGAAGCTTTCTTT.

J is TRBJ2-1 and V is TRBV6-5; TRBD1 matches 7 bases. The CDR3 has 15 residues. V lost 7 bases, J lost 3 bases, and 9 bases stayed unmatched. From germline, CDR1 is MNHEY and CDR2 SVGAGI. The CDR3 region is CASKTTGSDYNEQFF. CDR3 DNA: TGTGCCAGCAAAACGACAGGGTCCGACTACAATGAGCAGTTCTTC.

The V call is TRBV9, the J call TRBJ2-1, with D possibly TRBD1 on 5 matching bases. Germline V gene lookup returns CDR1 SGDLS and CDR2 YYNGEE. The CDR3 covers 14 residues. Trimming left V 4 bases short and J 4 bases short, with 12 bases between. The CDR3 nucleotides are TGTGCCAGCAGCTGGGGCTCTGGGTACAATGAGCAGTTCTTC. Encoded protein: CASSWGSGYNEQFF.

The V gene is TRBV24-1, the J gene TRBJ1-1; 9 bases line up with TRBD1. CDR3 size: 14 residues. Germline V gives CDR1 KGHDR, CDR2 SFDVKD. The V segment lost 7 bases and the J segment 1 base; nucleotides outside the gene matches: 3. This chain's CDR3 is CATSGTGKNTEAFF. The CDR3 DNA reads TGTGCCACCAGCGGGACAGGGAAGAACACTGAAGCTTTCTTT.

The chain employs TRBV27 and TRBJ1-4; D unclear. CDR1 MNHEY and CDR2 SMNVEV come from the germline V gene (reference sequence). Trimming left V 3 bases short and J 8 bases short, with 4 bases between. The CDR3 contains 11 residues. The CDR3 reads CASSFGEKLFF. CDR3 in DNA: TGTGCCAGCAGTTTCGGGGAAAAACTGTTTTTT.

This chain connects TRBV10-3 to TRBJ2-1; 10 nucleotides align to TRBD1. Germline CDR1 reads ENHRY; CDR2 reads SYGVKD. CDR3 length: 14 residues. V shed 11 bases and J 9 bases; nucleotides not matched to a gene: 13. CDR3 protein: CAAGQGYPVSEQFF. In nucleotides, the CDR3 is TGTGCCGCGGGACAGGGGTATCCTGTCTCTGAGCAGTTCTTC.

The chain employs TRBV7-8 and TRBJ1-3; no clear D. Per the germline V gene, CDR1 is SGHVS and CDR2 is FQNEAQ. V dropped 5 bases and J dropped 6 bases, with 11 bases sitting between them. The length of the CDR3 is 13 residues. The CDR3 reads CASSRPSTNTIYF. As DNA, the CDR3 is TGTGCCAGCAGCCGCCCCTCTACAAACACCATATATTTT.

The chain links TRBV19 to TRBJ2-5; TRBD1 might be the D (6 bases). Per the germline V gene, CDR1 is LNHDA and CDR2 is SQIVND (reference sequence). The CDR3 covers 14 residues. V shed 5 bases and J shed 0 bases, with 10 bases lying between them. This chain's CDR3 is CASSEQGYQETQYF. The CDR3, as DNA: TGTGCCAGTAGTGAACAGGGATACCAAGAGACCCAGTACTTC.

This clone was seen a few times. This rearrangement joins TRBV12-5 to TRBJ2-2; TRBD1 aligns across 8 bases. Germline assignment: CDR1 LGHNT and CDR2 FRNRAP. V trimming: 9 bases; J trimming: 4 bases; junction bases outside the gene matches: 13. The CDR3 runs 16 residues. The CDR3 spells CARGPGQGQCTGELFF. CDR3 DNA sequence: TGTGCTAGGGGGCCCGGACAGGGCCAATGCACCGGGGAGCTGTTTTTT.

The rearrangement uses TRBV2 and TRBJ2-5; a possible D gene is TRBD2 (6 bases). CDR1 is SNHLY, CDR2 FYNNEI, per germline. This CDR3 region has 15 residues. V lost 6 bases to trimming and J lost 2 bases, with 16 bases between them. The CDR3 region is CASRLRASVQETQYF. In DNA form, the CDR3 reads TGTGCCAGCAGACTCCGGGCTAGCGTACAAGAGACCCAGTACTTC. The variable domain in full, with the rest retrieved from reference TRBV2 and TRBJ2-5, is EPEVTQTPSHQVTQMGQEVILRCVPISNHLYFYWYRQILGQKVEFLVSFYNNEISEKSEIFDDQFSVERPDGSNFTLKIRSTKLEDSAMYFCASRLRASVQETQYFGPGTRLLVL.

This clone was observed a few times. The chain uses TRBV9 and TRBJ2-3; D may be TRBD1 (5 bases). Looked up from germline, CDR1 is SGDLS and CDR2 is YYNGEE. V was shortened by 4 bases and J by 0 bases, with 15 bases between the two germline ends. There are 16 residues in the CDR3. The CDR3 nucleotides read TGTGCCAGCAGCCCTGGACGACAGAAAAGCACAGATACGCAGTATTTT. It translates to CASSPGRQKSTDTQYF.

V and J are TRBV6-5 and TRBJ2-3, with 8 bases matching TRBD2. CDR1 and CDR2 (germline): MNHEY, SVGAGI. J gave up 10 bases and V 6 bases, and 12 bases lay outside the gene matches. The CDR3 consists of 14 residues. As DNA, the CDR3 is TGTGCCAGCAGCCCCGTAGCGGGACAAGAGTCGCAGTATTTT. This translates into CASSPVAGQESQYF.